The present entry profiles one T cell receptor (beta chain) with its context. From germline, CDR1 is KGHDR and CDR2 SFDVKD. CDR3 size: 10 residues. Trimming took 12 bases from V and 4 from J, leaving 9 bases between them. This entry is derived from a study of control samples from healthy donors and cancer patients. The method was immunoSEQ multiplex PCR; TCRdb's version includes in-frame clones alone and lacks a portion of them. Of roughly 120,000 clones listed, approximately 90% are singletons. The V gene is TRBV24-1, the J gene TRBJ2-7; D uncertain. The sequence was obtained from a woman aged 45-65 years with colorectal cancer. The sample comprised PBMCs. The CDR3 protein is CALTGYEQYF. The CDR3 DNA reads as TGTGCCCTCACGGGTTACGAGCAGTACTTC.